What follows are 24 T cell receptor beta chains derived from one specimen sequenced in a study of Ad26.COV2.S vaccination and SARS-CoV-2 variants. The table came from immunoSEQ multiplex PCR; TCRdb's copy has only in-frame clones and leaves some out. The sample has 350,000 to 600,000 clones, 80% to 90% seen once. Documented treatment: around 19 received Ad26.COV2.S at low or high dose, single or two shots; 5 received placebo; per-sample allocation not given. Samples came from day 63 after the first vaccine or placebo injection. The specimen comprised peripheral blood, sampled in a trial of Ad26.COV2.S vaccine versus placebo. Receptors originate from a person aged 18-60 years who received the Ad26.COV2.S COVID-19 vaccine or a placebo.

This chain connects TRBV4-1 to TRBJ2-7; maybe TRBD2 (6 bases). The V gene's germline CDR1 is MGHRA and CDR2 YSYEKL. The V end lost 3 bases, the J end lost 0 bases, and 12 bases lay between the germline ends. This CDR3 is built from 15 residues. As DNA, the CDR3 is TGCGCCAGCAGCCACACCCGGGGGAGCTCCTACGAGCAGTACTTC. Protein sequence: CASSHTRGSSYEQYF.

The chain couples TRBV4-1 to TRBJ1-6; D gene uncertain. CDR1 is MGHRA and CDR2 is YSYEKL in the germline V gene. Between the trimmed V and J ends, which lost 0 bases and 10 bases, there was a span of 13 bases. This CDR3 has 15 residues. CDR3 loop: CASSQESGFGSPLHF. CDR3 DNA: TGCGCCAGCAGCCAAGAGTCGGGATTCGGGTCACCCCTCCACTTT.

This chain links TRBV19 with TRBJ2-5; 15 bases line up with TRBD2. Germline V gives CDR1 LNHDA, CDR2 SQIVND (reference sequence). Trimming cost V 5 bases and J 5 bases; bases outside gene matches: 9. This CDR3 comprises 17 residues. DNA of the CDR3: TGTGCCAGTAGTCTCAGGACTAGCGGGGGGGTAGTGGAGACCCAGTACTTC. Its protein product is CASSLRTSGGVVETQYF.

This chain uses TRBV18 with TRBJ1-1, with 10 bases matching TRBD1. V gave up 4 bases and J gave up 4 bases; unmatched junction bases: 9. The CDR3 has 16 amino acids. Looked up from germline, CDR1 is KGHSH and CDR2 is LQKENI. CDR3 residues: CASSRVPGQGTTEAFF. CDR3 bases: TGTGCCAGCTCACGAGTCCCGGGACAGGGGACCACTGAAGCTTTCTTT.

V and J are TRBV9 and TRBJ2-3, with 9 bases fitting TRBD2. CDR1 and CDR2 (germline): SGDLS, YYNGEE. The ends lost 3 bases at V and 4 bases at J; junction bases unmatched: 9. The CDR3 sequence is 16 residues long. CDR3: CASSAPGLARADTQYF. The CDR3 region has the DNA TGTGCCAGCAGCGCCCCGGGACTAGCTAGGGCAGATACGCAGTATTTT. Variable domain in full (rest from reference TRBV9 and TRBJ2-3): DSGVTQTPKHLITATGQRVTLRCSPRSGDLSVYWYQQSLDQGLQFLIQYYNGEERAKGNILERFSAQQFPDLHSELNLSSLELGDSALYFCASSAPGLARADTQYFGPGTRLTVL.

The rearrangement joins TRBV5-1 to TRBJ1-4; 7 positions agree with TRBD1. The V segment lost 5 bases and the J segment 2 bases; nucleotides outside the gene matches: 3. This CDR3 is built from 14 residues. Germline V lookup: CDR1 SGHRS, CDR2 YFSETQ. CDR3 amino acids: CASSDRATNEKLFF. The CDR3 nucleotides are TGCGCCAGCAGTGACAGGGCGACTAATGAAAAACTGTTTTTT.

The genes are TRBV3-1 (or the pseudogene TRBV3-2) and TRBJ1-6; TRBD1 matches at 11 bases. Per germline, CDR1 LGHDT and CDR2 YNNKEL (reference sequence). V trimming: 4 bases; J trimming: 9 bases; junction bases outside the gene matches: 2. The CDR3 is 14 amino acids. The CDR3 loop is CASSRTGGGSPLHF. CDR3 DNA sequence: TGTGCCAGCAGCCGGACAGGGGGCGGTTCACCCCTCCACTTT.

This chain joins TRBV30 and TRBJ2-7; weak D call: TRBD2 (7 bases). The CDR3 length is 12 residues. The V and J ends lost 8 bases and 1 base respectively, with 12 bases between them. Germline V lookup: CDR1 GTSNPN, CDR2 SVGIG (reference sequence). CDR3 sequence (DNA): TGTGCCGGGGGGGCAGAATCCTACGAGCAGTACTTC. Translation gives CAGGAESYEQYF.

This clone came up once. The DNA of the CDR3 is TGTGCCACCAGTCCACAGGAAAGCAATCAGCCCCAGCATTTT. Residues: CATSPQESNQPQHF. V is TRBV15 and J is TRBJ1-5; D might be TRBD1 (5 bases). V lost 6 bases and J lost 1, with 10 bases in between. This CDR3 comprises 14 residues. Germline values: CDR1 LNHNV, CDR2 YYDKDF (reference sequence). Using reference TRBV15 and TRBJ1-5 for the parts outside the CDR3, the full variable domain is DAMVIQNPRYQVTQFGKPVTLSCSQTLNHNVMYWYQQKSSQAPKLLFHYYDKDFNNEADTPDNFQSRRPNTSFCFLDIRSPGLGDTAMYLCATSPQESNQPQHFGDGTRLSIL.

CDR3: CASSTDSNSPLHF. The CDR3 nucleotides read TGTGCCAGTAGTACGGACAGTAATTCACCCCTCCACTTT. The chain links TRBV19 to TRBJ1-6; D may be TRBD1 (6 bases). Between the trimmed V and J ends, which lost 4 bases and 6 bases, there was a span of 7 bases. This CDR3 is 13 amino acids long. Per germline, CDR1 LNHDA and CDR2 SQIVND (reference sequence). The complete variable domain, with remaining parts taken from reference TRBV19 and TRBJ1-6, reads DGGITQSPKYLFRKEGQNVTLSCEQNLNHDAMYWYRQDPGQGLRLIYYSQIVNDFQKGDIAEGYSVSREKKESFPLTVTSAQKNPTAFYLCASSTDSNSPLHFGNGTRLTVT.

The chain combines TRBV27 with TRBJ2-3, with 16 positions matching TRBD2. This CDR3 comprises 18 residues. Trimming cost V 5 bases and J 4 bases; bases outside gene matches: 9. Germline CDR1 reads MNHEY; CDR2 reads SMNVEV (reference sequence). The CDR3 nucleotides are TGTGCCAGCAGTGGAACCGGGACTAGCGGGAGGGGCTCAGATACGCAGTATTTT. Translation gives CASSGTGTSGRGSDTQYF.

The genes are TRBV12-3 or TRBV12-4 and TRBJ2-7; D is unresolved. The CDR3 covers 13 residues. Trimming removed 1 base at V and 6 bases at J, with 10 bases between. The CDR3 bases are TGTGCCAGCAGTTTAGTGGAGTCCCTCGAGCAGTACTTC. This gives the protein CASSLVESLEQYF.

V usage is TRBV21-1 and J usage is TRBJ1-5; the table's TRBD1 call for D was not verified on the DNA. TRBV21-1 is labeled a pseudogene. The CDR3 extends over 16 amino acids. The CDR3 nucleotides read TGTGCCAGCAGCAAAAGGGACAGTTCATGCAATCAGCCCCAGCATTTT. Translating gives CASSKRDSSCNQPQHF.

CDR3 coding DNA: TGTGCCAGCAGCCGACTAGCGGGAGTCGCCAATGAGCAGTTCTTC. It translates to CASSRLAGVANEQFF. The chain combines TRBV27 with TRBJ2-1; 12 nucleotides line up with TRBD2. CDR1 is MNHEY and CDR2 is SMNVEV in the germline V gene (reference sequence). This CDR3 is built from 15 residues. V was clipped by 6 bases and J by 6 bases; unmatched bases: 6.

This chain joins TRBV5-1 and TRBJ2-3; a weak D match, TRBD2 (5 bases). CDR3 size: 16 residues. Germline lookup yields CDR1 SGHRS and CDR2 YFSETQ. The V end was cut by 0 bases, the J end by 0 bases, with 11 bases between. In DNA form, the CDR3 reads TGCGCCAGCAGCTTGGCCGAGAGGGTTAGCACAGATACGCAGTATTTT. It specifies CASSLAERVSTDTQYF. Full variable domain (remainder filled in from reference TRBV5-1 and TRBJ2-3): KAGVTQTPRYLIKTRGQQVTLSCSPISGHRSVSWYQQTPGQGLQFLFEYFSETQRNKGNFPGRFSGRQFSNSRSEMNVSTLELGDSALYLCASSLAERVSTDTQYFGPGTRLTVL.

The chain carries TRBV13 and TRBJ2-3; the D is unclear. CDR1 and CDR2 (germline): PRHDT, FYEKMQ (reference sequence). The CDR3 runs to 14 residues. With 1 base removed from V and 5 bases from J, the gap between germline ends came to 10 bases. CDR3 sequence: CASSLVVGKDTQYF. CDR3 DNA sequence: TGTGCCAGCAGCTTAGTAGTGGGGAAAGATACGCAGTATTTT.

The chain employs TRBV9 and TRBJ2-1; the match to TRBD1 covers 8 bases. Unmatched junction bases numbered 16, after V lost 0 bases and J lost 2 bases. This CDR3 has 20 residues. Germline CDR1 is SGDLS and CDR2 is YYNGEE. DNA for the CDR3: TGTGCCAGCAGCGTAGGCCAACCGAACCCCCGGGACAGGACCTACAATGAGCAGTTCTTC. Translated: CASSVGQPNPRDRTYNEQFF. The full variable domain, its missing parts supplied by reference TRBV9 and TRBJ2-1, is DSGVTQTPKHLITATGQRVTLRCSPRSGDLSVYWYQQSLDQGLQFLIQYYNGEERAKGNILERFSAQQFPDLHSELNLSSLELGDSALYFCASSVGQPNPRDRTYNEQFFGPGTRLTVL.

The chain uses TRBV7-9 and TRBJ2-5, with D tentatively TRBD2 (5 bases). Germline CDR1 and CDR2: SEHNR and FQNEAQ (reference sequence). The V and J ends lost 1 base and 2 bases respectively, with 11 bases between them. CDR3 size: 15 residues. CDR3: CASSLVTGIQETQYF. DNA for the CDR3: TGTGCCAGCAGCTTAGTAACCGGGATTCAAGAGACCCAGTACTTC.

The CDR3 sequence is CASSLLGAKLFF. CDR3 nucleotides: TGTGCCAGCAGCTTGTTGGGTGCAAAACTGTTTTTT. The V gene is TRBV5-6, the J gene TRBJ1-4; no clear D gene. CDR1 and CDR2 (germline): SGHDT, YYEEEE. The CDR3 spans 12 residues. V was clipped by 1 base and J by 10 bases, with 8 bases between them.

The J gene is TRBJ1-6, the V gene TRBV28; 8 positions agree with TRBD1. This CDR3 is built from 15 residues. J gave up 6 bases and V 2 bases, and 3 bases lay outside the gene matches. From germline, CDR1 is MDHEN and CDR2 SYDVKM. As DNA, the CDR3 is TGTGCCAGCAGTTTAGGACAGGGCCTTAATTCACCCCTCCACTTT. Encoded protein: CASSLGQGLNSPLHF.

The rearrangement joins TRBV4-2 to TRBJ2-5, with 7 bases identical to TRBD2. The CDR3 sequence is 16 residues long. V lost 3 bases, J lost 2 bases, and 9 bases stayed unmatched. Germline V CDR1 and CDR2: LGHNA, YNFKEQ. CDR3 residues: CASSQGLAVGQETQYF. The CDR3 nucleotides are TGTGCCAGCAGCCAGGGTCTAGCGGTGGGGCAAGAGACCCAGTACTTC.

The CDR3 sequence: CASSASGGSYNEQFF. CDR3 sequence (DNA): TGTGCCAGCAGCGCTAGCGGGGGCTCCTACAATGAGCAGTTCTTC. This chain uses TRBV11-2 with TRBJ2-1; 10 bases are shared with TRBD2. The CDR3 spans 15 residues. From germline, CDR1 is SGHAT and CDR2 FQNNGV. The J segment lost 0 bases and the V segment lost 5 bases, leaving 1 base of the junction unmatched.

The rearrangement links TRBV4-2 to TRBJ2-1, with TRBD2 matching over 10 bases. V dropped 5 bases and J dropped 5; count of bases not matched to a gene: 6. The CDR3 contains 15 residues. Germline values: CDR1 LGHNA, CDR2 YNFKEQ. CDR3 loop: CASSAGTSAHNEQFF. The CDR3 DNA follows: TGTGCCAGCAGCGCCGGGACTAGCGCACACAATGAGCAGTTCTTC.

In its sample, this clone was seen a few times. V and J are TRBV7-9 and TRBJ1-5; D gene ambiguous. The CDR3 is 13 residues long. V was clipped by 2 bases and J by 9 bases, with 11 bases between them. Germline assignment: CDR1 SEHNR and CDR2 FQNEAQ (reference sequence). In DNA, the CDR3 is TGTGCCAGCAGCTTAACTGGGGATCTGCCCCAGCATTTT. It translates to CASSLTGDLPQHF.